A single sample is the source of the 31 T cell receptor beta chains below, sequenced in a study of T cell responses to AZD1222 COVID-19 vaccine. Assay used: immunoSEQ multiplex PCR; TCRdb lists only in-frame clones, some missing. The table has some 86,000 clones, under 95% seen once. Sequenced here: peripheral blood, sampled on day 0 of AZD1222 vaccination. The receptors shown here come from an adult in good health.

This clone is a singleton in its sample. One junction end does not reproduce the germline sequence, and a read error may be involved. The rearrangement links TRBV7-9 to TRBJ2-3; 9 bases align to TRBD1. This CDR3 spans 15 amino acids. The germline V gene has CDR1 SEHNR and CDR2 FQNEAQ (reference sequence). CDR3 in amino acids: CAGSLTGGAADTQYF. CDR3 DNA: TGTGCCGGCAGTCTCACAGGGGGCGCGGCAGATACGCAGTATTTT.

This chain uses TRBV7-3 with TRBJ2-1; a possible D gene is TRBD2 (5 bases). Trimming pared 5 bases from V and 5 bases from J, leaving 19 bases between. The CDR3 runs to 16 residues. Per germline, CDR1 SGHTA and CDR2 FQGTGA. The CDR3 is CASSTVEMTKDNEQFF. The DNA for the CDR3 is TGTGCCAGCAGCACCGTGGAGATGACTAAAGACAATGAGCAGTTCTTC.

The V gene is TRBV6-5, the J gene TRBJ2-5, with D tentatively TRBD1 or TRBD2 (5 bases each). This CDR3 region has 14 residues. In germline, CDR1 is MNHEY, CDR2 SVGAGI. V was pared by 0 bases and J by 5 bases, with 10 bases between. The CDR3 spells CASSYSGRRETQYF. In DNA form, the CDR3 reads TGTGCCAGCAGTTACTCGGGACGGCGGGAGACCCAGTACTTC.

The chain links TRBV7-8 to TRBJ1-1; possibly TRBD1 for D (5 bases). The CDR3 covers 15 residues. With 5 bases removed from V and 1 base from J, the gap between germline ends came to 14 bases. Germline V gene sequence: CDR1 SGHVS, CDR2 FQNEAQ. CDR3 residues: CASSVLGGSNTEAFF. The CDR3 bases are TGTGCCAGCAGCGTTCTGGGGGGGTCGAACACTGAAGCTTTCTTT. Looking up the rest from reference TRBV7-8 and TRBJ1-1 gives the full variable domain: GAGVSQSPRYKVAKRGQDVALRCDPISGHVSLFWYQQALGQGPEFLTYFQNEAQLDKSGLPSDRFFAERPEGSVSTLKIQRTQQEDSAVYLCASSVLGGSNTEAFFGQGTRLTVV.

This chain uses TRBV7-3 with TRBJ2-3; a possible D gene is TRBD2 (9 bases). The V gene lost 1 base and the J gene lost 0 bases, with 26 bases spanning the gap. The germline gives CDR1 SGHTA, CDR2 FQGTGA. This CDR3 is 21 amino acids long. This CDR3 reads CASSLNPMTGVAGASTDTQYF. CDR3 DNA: TGTGCCAGCAGCTTAAACCCTATGACAGGGGTAGCGGGAGCGAGCACAGATACGCAGTATTTT.

The J gene is TRBJ2-3, the V gene TRBV18; no definite D call. Germline V gene data show CDR1 as KGHSH and CDR2 as LQKENI. Trimming left V 0 bases short and J 3 bases short, with 16 bases between. The CDR3 covers 17 residues. The CDR3 nucleotides are TGTGCCAGCTCACCACCCCCGAAGCGAGTCGGTACAGATACGCAGTATTTT. This encodes CASSPPPKRVGTDTQYF.

V is TRBV27 and J is TRBJ1-1; no clear D gene. This CDR3 spans 17 amino acids. CDR1 is MNHEY and CDR2 is SMNVEV in the germline V gene (reference sequence). The ends were cut back, 5 bases at V and 0 bases at J, with 19 bases in the middle. The CDR3: CASSARPWYPMNTEAFF. In nucleotides, the CDR3 is TGTGCCAGCAGTGCCCGACCGTGGTACCCCATGAACACTGAAGCTTTCTTT.

This chain links TRBV6-5 with TRBJ1-5; D remains ambiguous. Looked up from germline, CDR1 is MNHEY and CDR2 is SVGAGI. This CDR3 comprises 15 residues. Between the trimmed V and J ends, which lost 0 bases and 7 bases, there was a span of 13 bases. This CDR3 reads CASSYSQAFGQPQHF. The DNA of the CDR3 is TGTGCCAGCAGTTACTCTCAAGCGTTCGGGCAGCCCCAGCATTTT.

The rearrangement links TRBV10-3 to TRBJ2-1, with a weak D call TRBD2 (5 bases). The germline CDR1 and CDR2 sequences are ENHRY and SYGVKD. The V end was cut by 7 bases, the J end by 0 bases, with 10 bases between. This CDR3 is built from 14 residues. The CDR3 coding sequence is TGTGCCATCATGGACTCTAGCTCCTACAATGAGCAGTTCTTC. Encoded protein: CAIMDSSSYNEQFF.

The V and J genes are TRBV4-3 and TRBJ2-3; 7 nucleotides match TRBD1. The length of the CDR3 is 14 residues. CDR1 LGHNA and CDR2 YSLEER come from the germline V gene. Trimming removed 5 bases from V and 4 bases from J; junction bases left unmatched: 6. CDR3 bases: TGCGCCAGCAGCAAGGGGGCGCGGGCAGATACGCAGTATTTT. It yields the protein CASSKGARADTQYF.

This clone occurred a few times. One end of the junction does not line up with germline, which may come from a read error. The V and J genes are TRBV7-7 and TRBJ2-3; the D gene is possibly TRBD1 (6 bases). The CDR3 loop spans 13 amino acids. The germline V gene encodes CDR1 SSHAT and CDR2 FNYEAQ (reference sequence). CDR3 nucleotides: TGTGCTAGCAGCTTCCAGGGGTCAGATACGCAGTATTTT. This codes for CASSFQGSDTQYF.

This clone appeared a few times. The chain carries TRBV6-5 and TRBJ1-2; 7 positions match TRBD1. The CDR3 sequence is 14 residues long. V dropped 7 bases and J dropped 4; count of bases not matched to a gene: 9. Germline V gene lookup returns CDR1 MNHEY and CDR2 SVGAGI. The CDR3 loop is CASMNRGLGYGYTF. The CDR3 DNA is TGTGCCAGCATGAACAGGGGTTTGGGCTATGGCTACACCTTC.

This clone has only one observation. This rearrangement joins TRBV4-2 to TRBJ2-1, with TRBD2 matching over 7 bases. After removal of 4 bases from V and 2 bases from J, the junction contained 5 bases not matched to a gene. CDR3 length equals 15 residues. Looked up from germline, CDR1 is LGHNA and CDR2 is YNFKEQ. The CDR3: CASSPIAGAYNEQFF. CDR3 nucleotide sequence: TGTGCCAGCAGCCCTATAGCGGGCGCCTACAATGAGCAGTTCTTC.

V is TRBV4-2 and J is TRBJ2-7; 10 bases agree with TRBD2. V was pared by 0 bases and J by 5 bases, with 4 bases of the junction left unmatched. Germline assignment: CDR1 LGHNA and CDR2 YNFKEQ. This CDR3 is built from 15 residues. The CDR3, as DNA: TGTGCCAGCAGCCAAGAGGCTAGCGGGAGCGACGAGCAGTACTTC. Translated, it gives CASSQEASGSDEQYF.

The rearrangement uses TRBV2 and TRBJ2-7; no clear D. Trimming removed 3 bases from V and 1 base from J, with 7 bases in between. The CDR3 totals 13 residues. The germline CDR1 and CDR2 sequences are SNHLY and FYNNEI. The CDR3 DNA is TGTGCCAGCAGTGACGGGCCTTCCTACGAGCAGTACTTC. This translates into CASSDGPSYEQYF.

The chain employs TRBV21-1 and TRBJ1-2; TRBD1 is taken as the D call from the table, unchecked against the DNA. TRBV21-1 corresponds to a pseudogene. This CDR3 spans 15 amino acids. The CDR3 loop is CASSLGSGTNCGYTF. The CDR3 DNA follows: TGTGCCAGCAGCCTCGGATCCGGGACAAACTGTGGCTACACCTTC.

The rearrangement links TRBV2 to TRBJ1-2, with D tentatively TRBD1 (6 bases). Germline values: CDR1 SNHLY, CDR2 FYNNEI. V shed 6 bases and J shed 12 bases, with 17 bases lying between them. The CDR3 length is 12 residues. The DNA of the CDR3 is TGTGCCAGCAGGGCCCAGGAAGGGGGAAACACCTTC. Its translation: CASRAQEGGNTF.

The genes are TRBV4-3 and TRBJ2-7; 9 bases are a match to TRBD2. Germline CDR1 LGHNA, CDR2 YSLEER. V dropped 0 bases and J dropped 3; count of bases not matched to a gene: 12. This CDR3 is built from 18 residues. In DNA form, the CDR3 reads TGCGCCAGCAGCCAAGATACGAGATCTAGCGGGATGAACTACGAGCAGTACTTC. Translation: CASSQDTRSSGMNYEQYF.

This chain links TRBV6-2 or TRBV6-3 with TRBJ2-7, with TRBD1 as a possible D gene (6 bases). V was pared by 0 bases and J by 0 bases, with 21 bases between. CDR3 length: 19 residues. Germline CDR1 reads MNHEY; CDR2 reads SVGEGT. The CDR3 region is CASSYSVKGVAFFSYEQYF. DNA for the CDR3: TGTGCCAGCAGTTACTCGGTAAAGGGGGTGGCGTTTTTCTCCTACGAGCAGTACTTC.

The V gene is TRBV4-2, the J gene TRBJ1-2; 8 bases are a match to TRBD1. Germline V lookup: CDR1 LGHNA, CDR2 YNFKEQ. Germline trimming cut 0 bases from V and 8 bases from J; bases unmatched to any gene: 2. The CDR3 sequence is 13 residues long. Here the CDR3 reads CASSQEQGGGYTF. The DNA of the CDR3 is TGTGCCAGCAGCCAAGAACAGGGGGGCGGCTACACCTTC.

The table lists this clone with a count of one. J is TRBJ1-2 and V is TRBV2; D perhaps matches TRBD1 (6 bases). Germline V CDR1 and CDR2: SNHLY, FYNNEI. There are 19 residues in the CDR3. Trimming stripped 1 base from V and 3 bases from J, with 24 bases between. CDR3 coding DNA: TGTGCCAGCAGTGAAGGGTTAGGATACAGGCAGGGGAGCCACTATGGCTACACCTTC. Its protein product is CASSEGLGYRQGSHYGYTF. The complete variable domain, with remaining parts taken from reference TRBV2 and TRBJ1-2, reads EPEVTQTPSHQVTQMGQEVILRCVPISNHLYFYWYRQILGQKVEFLVSFYNNEISEKSEIFDDQFSVERPDGSNFTLKIRSTKLEDSAMYFCASSEGLGYRQGSHYGYTFGSGTRLTVV.

The gene calls are TRBV19 and TRBJ2-1; D is ambiguous. V shed 3 bases and J shed 4 bases, with 10 bases lying between them. This CDR3 region has 14 residues. CDR1 and CDR2 (germline): LNHDA, SQIVND (reference sequence). The CDR3 DNA reads as TGTGCCAGTAGTATGCGGTTTTCTTACAATGAGCAGTTCTTC. Translation gives CASSMRFSYNEQFF.

V usage is TRBV2 and J usage is TRBJ2-5; D is perhaps TRBD1 (5 bases). With 2 bases removed from V and 1 base from J, the gap between germline ends came to 11 bases. Germline CDR1 is SNHLY and CDR2 is FYNNEI. CDR3 length: 15 amino acids. The CDR3 loop reads CASSETTASQETQYF. CDR3 in DNA: TGTGCCAGCAGTGAAACGACAGCCTCCCAAGAGACCCAGTACTTC.

The chain joins TRBV27 to TRBJ2-3; D unclear. From germline, CDR1 is MNHEY and CDR2 SMNVEV (reference sequence). The CDR3 loop spans 11 amino acids. V lost 6 bases, J lost 6 bases, and 7 bases lay in between. CDR3 residues: CASRGWDTQYF. CDR3 nucleotide sequence: TGTGCCAGCAGGGGCTGGGATACGCAGTATTTT.

V gene TRBV3-1 (or the pseudogene TRBV3-2) combines with J gene TRBJ2-7, with D unresolved. The CDR3 loop spans 15 amino acids. CDR1 is LGHDT and CDR2 is YNNKEL in the germline V gene (reference sequence). V lost 4 bases, J lost 5 bases, and 18 bases lay in between. Here the CDR3 reads CASSRALSQYHEQYF. CDR3 DNA sequence: TGTGCCAGCAGCCGCGCCTTATCTCAGTATCACGAGCAGTACTTC.

V and J are TRBV5-1 and TRBJ2-2, with 9 bases fitting TRBD1. Germline V gives CDR1 SGHRS, CDR2 YFSETQ. The CDR3 covers 16 residues. V lost 0 bases, J lost 0 bases, and 0 bases stayed unmatched. CDR3 in DNA: TGCGCCAGCAGCTTGGGGACAGGGGCGAACACCGGGGAGCTGTTTTTT. This codes for CASSLGTGANTGELFF.

The rearrangement links TRBV30 to TRBJ1-2, with TRBD1 matching over 7 bases. Germline V gene lookup returns CDR1 GTSNPN and CDR2 SVGIG (reference sequence). V trimming: 5 bases; J trimming: 6 bases; junction bases outside the gene matches: 9. The CDR3 loop spans 13 amino acids. CDR3 DNA: TGTGCCTGGGTTCATAGACAGGGAGATGGCTACACCTTC. As protein: CAWVHRQGDGYTF. Using reference TRBV30 and TRBJ1-2 for the parts outside the CDR3, the full variable domain is SQTIHQWPATLVQPVGSPLSLECTVEGTSNPNLYWYRQAAGRGLQLLFYSVGIGQISSEVPQNLSASRPQDRQFILSSKKLLLSDSGFYLCAWVHRQGDGYTFGSGTRLTVV.

This chain uses TRBV7-9 with TRBJ2-7, with D perhaps matching TRBD1 or TRBD2 (6 bases each). Trimming pared 1 base from V and 3 bases from J, leaving 10 bases between. Germline-derived CDR1 and CDR2 are SEHNR and FQNEAQ (reference sequence). The CDR3 length is 14 residues. The CDR3 here is CASSLEGGYYEQYF. The CDR3 DNA follows: TGTGCCAGCAGCTTAGAGGGGGGCTACTACGAGCAGTACTTC.

The J gene is TRBJ2-7, the V gene TRBV6-4; possible D gene TRBD1, 5 bases. The CDR3 loop spans 17 amino acids. Germline CDR1 MRHNA, CDR2 SNTAGT. V lost 6 bases to trimming and J lost 3 bases, with 24 bases between them. CDR3 loop: CASSHPVYLTEDYEQYF. The CDR3 bases are TGTGCCAGCAGCCACCCGGTTTATTTGACAGAGGACTACGAGCAGTACTTC.

The chain employs TRBV14 and TRBJ1-1; no clear D. V lost 4 bases to trimming and J lost 2 bases, with 8 bases between them. The CDR3 spans 13 residues. Germline V gene sequence: CDR1 SGHDN, CDR2 FVKESK. The CDR3 protein is CASSPRRNTEAFF. CDR3 DNA sequence: TGTGCCAGCAGCCCACGACGAAACACTGAAGCTTTCTTT.

The rearrangement joins TRBV5-6 to TRBJ2-7; the match to TRBD2 covers 8 bases. The germline V gene encodes CDR1 SGHDT and CDR2 YYEEEE. Trimming cost V 4 bases and J 6 bases; bases outside gene matches: 12. This CDR3 is built from 15 residues. The CDR3 region is CASSKGGLGVSEQYF. The DNA of the CDR3 is TGTGCCAGCAGCAAGGGGGGACTAGGGGTATCCGAGCAGTACTTC.